In this sample, the clone carrying this T cell receptor (beta chain) turned up many times. The record originates from a study of shared clonotypes between healthy human individuals. For every subset, genomic DNA was evenly distributed across several immunoSEQ plates. Data came from immunoSEQ multiplex PCR; TCRdb stores just in-frame clones and leaves some out. The sample has 85,000 to 100,000 clones; 60% to 75% are singletons. This CDR3 has 16 residues. The trim removed 0 bases at V and 3 bases at J, leaving 5 bases unmatched. Germline V gives CDR1 MGHRA, CDR2 YSYEKL. The chain joins TRBV4-1 to TRBJ2-1; 7 nucleotides align to TRBD2. This clonotype was obtained from a man aged 25-40 years in good health. Material: memory CD8+ T cells sorted from blood. Documented subset: CD45RO+ cells pooled with CCR7-negative TemRA cells. CDR3 nucleotide sequence: TGCGCCAGCAGCCAAGAGGGCGGCGGGGGCTACAATGAGCAGTTCTTC. Translation: CASSQEGGGGYNEQFF.